This T cell receptor (beta chain) was captured by sequencing in a study of blood T cell repertoires in COVID-19. Per the study methods: Reference gene primer amplification yielded estimated nucleated cell counts. Assay: immunoSEQ multiplex PCR; the TCRdb copy retains only in-frame clones and omits some. The D gene and trimming were derived from the DNA, and the V and J assignments and clone size from that table. The data hold approximately 32,000 clones, with around nine tenths observed a single time. The germline V gene encodes CDR1 MDHEN and CDR2 SYDVKM. The V end lost 6 bases, the J end lost 3 bases, and 17 bases lay between the germline ends. The CDR3 runs 15 residues.

Material: peripheral blood. The gene calls are TRBV28 and TRBJ1-1; no definite D call. This receptor was taken from a woman in her seventies with active COVID-19. The CDR3 DNA is TGTGCCAGCAGCTGGGCCGGAATCTTCGACACTGAAGCTTTCTTT. It is translated as CASSWAGIFDTEAFF. The full variable domain, in which reference TRBV28 and TRBJ1-1 provide the parts outside the CDR3, is DVKVTQSSRYLVKRTGEKVFLECVQDMDHENMFWYRQDPGLGLRLIYFSYDVKMKEKGDIPEGYSVSREKKERFSLILESASTNQTSMYLCASSWAGIFDTEAFFGQGTRLTVV.